This is a list of T cell receptor beta chains from one sample in a study of blood T cell repertoires in COVID-19. Assay used: immunoSEQ multiplex PCR; TCRdb lists only in-frame clones, some missing. The table records some 130,000 clones, around 73% of them present only once. Sequenced sample: peripheral blood. These receptors all stem from a man aged 55 to 69 who had recovered from COVID-19. The CDR3 runs from the conserved cysteine through the conserved F or W. Each record gives: CDR3 protein, CDR3 DNA, J gene, D gene, clone size, V gene. The D gene is left open where the match is weak. Size is stated for part of the rows, as once, few or many counts, or as a class when the clone is expanded.

CASSSGLAGLYQETQYF,TGTGCCAGCAGCTCAGGACTAGCGGGGTTGTACCAAGAGACCCAGTACTTC,TRBJ2-5,TRBD2,once,TRBV7-2
CASSELPSGMGDTQYF,TGTGCCAGCAGTGAACTCCCTAGCGGGATGGGAGATACGCAGTATTTT,TRBJ2-3,TRBD2,-,TRBV2
CASSLDTGSYEQYF,TGTGCCAGCAGCTTAGATACAGGATCCTACGAGCAGTACTTC,TRBJ2-7,-,few,TRBV7-2
CASNPLGCYNEQFF,TGTGCCAGCAATCCACTAGGCTGTTACAATGAGCAGTTCTTC,TRBJ2-1,-,-,TRBV6-4
CASSISSGNTIYF,TGTGCCAGCAGTATTTCGTCTGGAAACACCATATATTTT,TRBJ1-3,-,once,TRBV28
CASSLDRASYGYTF,TGCGCCAGCAGCTTGGACAGGGCTAGCTATGGCTACACCTTC,TRBJ1-2,-,-,TRBV5-1
CASRWVRDTEAFF,TGTGCCAGCAGATGGGTCCGGGACACTGAAGCTTTCTTT,TRBJ1-1,-,-,TRBV6-5
CSVARDTNFYEQYF,TGCAGCGTAGCCCGGGACACGAACTTCTACGAGCAGTACTTC,TRBJ2-7,-,few,TRBV29-1
CAWGRGTANEKLFF,TGTGCCTGGGGCAGGGGAACGGCTAATGAAAAACTGTTTTTT,TRBJ1-4,-,-,TRBV30
CASSIGQGSGGEQYF,TGTGCCAGTAGTATTGGGCAGGGGTCGGGGGGCGAGCAGTACTTC,TRBJ2-7,-,-,TRBV19
CASSTRQGNQPQHF,TGTGCCAGCAGCACCCGACAGGGGAATCAGCCCCAGCATTTT,TRBJ1-5,TRBD1,-,TRBV7-2
CASSQTGGVNEKLFF,TGTGCCAGCAGTCAAACAGGGGGGGTAAATGAAAAACTGTTTTTT,TRBJ1-4,TRBD1,-,TRBV25-1
CASSLTRGSPEQYF,TGCGCCAGCAGCTTGACGCGGGGTTCCCCCGAGCAGTACTTC,TRBJ2-7,-,-,TRBV5-1
CASSGTGTSDINTGELFF,TGTGCCAGCAGCGGCACCGGGACTAGCGACATCAACACCGGGGAGCTGTTTTTT,TRBJ2-2,TRBD2,many,TRBV9